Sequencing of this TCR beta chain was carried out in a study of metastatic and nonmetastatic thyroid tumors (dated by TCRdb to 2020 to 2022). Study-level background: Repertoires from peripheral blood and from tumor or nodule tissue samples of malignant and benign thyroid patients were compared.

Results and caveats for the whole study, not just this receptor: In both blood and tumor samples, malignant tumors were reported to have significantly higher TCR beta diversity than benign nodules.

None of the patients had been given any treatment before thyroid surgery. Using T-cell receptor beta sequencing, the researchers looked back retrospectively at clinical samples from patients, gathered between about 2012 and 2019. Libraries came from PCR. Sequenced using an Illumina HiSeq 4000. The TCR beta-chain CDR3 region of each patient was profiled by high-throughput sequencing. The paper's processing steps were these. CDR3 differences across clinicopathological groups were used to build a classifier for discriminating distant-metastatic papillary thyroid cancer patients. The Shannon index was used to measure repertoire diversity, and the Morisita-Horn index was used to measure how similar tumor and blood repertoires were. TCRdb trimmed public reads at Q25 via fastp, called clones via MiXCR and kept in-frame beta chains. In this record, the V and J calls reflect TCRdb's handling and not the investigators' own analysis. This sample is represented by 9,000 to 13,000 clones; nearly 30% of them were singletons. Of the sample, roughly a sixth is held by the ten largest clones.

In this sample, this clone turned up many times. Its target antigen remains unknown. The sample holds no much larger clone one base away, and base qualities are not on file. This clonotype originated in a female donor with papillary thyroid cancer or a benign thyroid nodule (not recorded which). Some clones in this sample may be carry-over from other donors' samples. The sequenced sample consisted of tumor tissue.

The CDR3 region: CASSSKANTEAFF. The DNA sequence is given as TGTGCCAGCAGCTCAAAAGCTAACACTGAAGCTTTCTTT. The V and J segments used are TRBV7-2 and TRBJ1-1; the D gene cannot be named for sure. The CDR3 holds 13 amino acids from the cysteine to the phenylalanine. Solely the CDR3 DNA is kept, with 39 bases framed from the first base. V lost 4 bases and J lost 2 bases; the stretch between them is 8 bases long. CDR1 SGHTA and CDR2 FQGNSA are derived from the germline V gene. Supplemented by the reference TRBV7-2 and TRBJ1-1 proteins around the CDR3, the complete variable domain is GAGVSQSPSNKVTEKGKDVELRCDPISGHTALYWYRQSLGQGLEFLIYFQGNSAPDKSGLPSDRFSAERTGGSVSTLTIQRTQQEDSAVYLCASSSKANTEAFFGQGTRLTVV.